A selection of T cell receptor beta chains follows, all from one sample in a study of cytomegalovirus exposure and HLA in healthy donors. Profiled with immunoSEQ multiplex PCR; TCRdb holds only in-frame clones, not every one. Here the sample spans some 140,000 clones, approximately 79% being singletons. Sequencing used PBMCs. The source is a woman aged 50 to 60 in good health and CMV-seropositive. Both conserved end residues are part of each CDR3. The D gene is left open where the match is weak. Clone size appears in some rows only: once, few, many, or a class for an expanded clone.

V gene	D gene	J gene	clone size	CDR3 protein	CDR3 DNA
TRBV15	TRBD2	TRBJ2-3	NA	CATSRYPGLAGGLGENTQYF	TGTGCCACCAGCAGATACCCGGGACTAGCGGGGGGGCTAGGTGAGAATACGCAGTATTTT
TRBV19	NA	TRBJ2-2	NA	CASSNSWRGDTGELFF	TGTGCCAGTAGCAACTCGTGGCGGGGCGACACCGGGGAGCTGTTTTTT
TRBV5-1	TRBD2	TRBJ2-3	NA	CASRRAWTSEDTQYF	TGCGCCAGCAGACGCGCGTGGACTAGTGAAGATACGCAGTATTTT
TRBV7-8	TRBD2	TRBJ2-7	NA	CASRAGENSYEQYF	TGTGCCAGCCGGGCGGGGGAGAACTCCTACGAGCAGTACTTC
TRBV29-1	NA	TRBJ2-3	NA	CSVDRTGRDTQYF	TGCAGCGTTGACCGGACTGGGCGAGATACGCAGTATTTT
TRBV11-2	NA	TRBJ2-7	NA	CASKAPGDYYEQYF	TGTGCCAGCAAGGCTCCGGGAGATTACTACGAGCAGTACTTC
TRBV6-6	NA	TRBJ1-6	NA	CASSESYSPLHF	TGTGCCAGCAGTGAGTCTTATTCACCCCTCCACTTT
TRBV14	NA	TRBJ2-1	NA	CASSQTDTGLYNEQFF	TGTGCCAGCAGCCAGACGGACACCGGATTGTACAATGAGCAGTTCTTC
TRBV14	NA	TRBJ2-5	NA	CASSPMVPETQYF	TGTGCCAGCAGCCCTATGGTACCAGAGACCCAGTACTTC
TRBV7-9	TRBD1	TRBJ2-7	NA	CASSFPFRTGQGAGEQYF	TGTGCCAGCAGCTTCCCCTTTCGTACGGGACAGGGGGCCGGAGAGCAGTACTTC
TRBV5-4	TRBD1	TRBJ2-7	few	CASSSGRDRVSYEQYF	TGTGCCAGCAGCTCTGGACGGGACAGGGTCTCCTACGAGCAGTACTTC
TRBV11-2	NA	TRBJ2-7	few	CASSPGRIYEQYF	TGTGCCAGCAGCCCGGGTCGTATCTACGAGCAGTACTTC
TRBV7-2	TRBD1	TRBJ1-6	NA	CASSLVSQGASYNSPLHF	TGTGCCAGCAGCTTAGTCTCACAGGGGGCATCCTATAATTCACCCCTCCACTTT
TRBV7-2	NA	TRBJ1-1	NA	CASSPGGRGNTEAFF	TGTGCCAGCAGCCCAGGAGGGCGGGGGAACACTGAAGCTTTCTTT
TRBV4-1	TRBD1	TRBJ1-3	NA	CASSQGLDRGFGNTIYF	TGCGCCAGCAGCCAAGGATTGGACAGGGGGTTTGGAAACACCATATATTTT
TRBV9	TRBD1	TRBJ1-1	NA	CASSPTGANTEAFF	TGTGCCAGCAGCCCCACAGGGGCAAACACTGAAGCTTTCTTT
TRBV7-9	NA	TRBJ1-3	NA	CASSLTTVSGNTIYF	TGTGCCAGCAGCCTAACGACAGTCTCTGGAAACACCATATATTTT
TRBV9	NA	TRBJ1-2	NA	CASSSGGPYGYTF	TGTGCCAGCAGCTCCGGGGGGCCCTATGGCTACACCTTC
TRBV7-2	NA	TRBJ2-5	NA	CASSLVSQETQYF	TGTGCCAGCAGCTTAGTGTCGCAAGAGACCCAGTACTTC
TRBV7-6	TRBD2	TRBJ2-2	NA	CASSPVRAGEFTGELFF	TGTGCCAGCAGCCCCGTTAGGGCGGGGGAGTTTACCGGGGAGCTGTTTTTT
TRBV6-5	TRBD1	TRBJ1-5	NA	CASSGQGRNQPQHF	TGTGCCAGCAGCGGACAGGGTAGGAATCAGCCCCAGCATTTT
TRBV6-6	NA	TRBJ2-5	NA	CASEQGTRRETQYF	TGTGCCAGCGAACAGGGAACGAGGCGAGAGACCCAGTACTTC
TRBV19	NA	TRBJ1-5	NA	CASSIGYSNQPQHF	TGTGCCAGTAGTATAGGTTATAGCAATCAGCCCCAGCATTTT
TRBV19	TRBD2	TRBJ2-1	NA	CASSIVAGVGNEQFF	TGTGCCAGTAGTATAGTTGCGGGGGTTGGCAATGAGCAGTTCTTC
TRBV11-1	TRBD2	TRBJ2-1	NA	CASSLDSGGGNEQFF	TGTGCCAGCAGCTTAGATTCGGGGGGAGGTAATGAGCAGTTCTTC
TRBV4-1	TRBD1	TRBJ2-1	once	CASSQDRQGPYNEQFF	TGCGCCAGCAGCCAAGATAGACAGGGACCCTACAATGAGCAGTTCTTC
TRBV27	TRBD1	TRBJ2-7	NA	CASSLSRRGGVFGEQYF	TGTGCCAGCAGTTTATCTAGGAGAGGGGGCGTTTTCGGCGAGCAGTACTTC
TRBV10-3	TRBD2	TRBJ2-5	once	CAISGGGGMQETQYF	TGTGCCATCAGTGGGGGCGGGGGGATGCAAGAGACCCAGTACTTC
TRBV2	NA	TRBJ2-1	NA	CATRRVYNEQFF	TGTGCCACCAGGAGAGTCTACAATGAGCAGTTCTTC
TRBV6-5	TRBD1	TRBJ2-7	few	CASSATGTGREQYF	TGTGCCAGCAGTGCGACCGGGACAGGCCGAGAGCAGTACTTC
TRBV28	NA	TRBJ1-2	NA	CTSSLSNRALWGYTF	TGTACCAGCAGTTTATCGAACAGGGCTCTTTGGGGCTACACCTTC
TRBV5-8	NA	TRBJ2-7	NA	CASSLVRHTYEQYF	TGTGCCAGCAGCTTGGTCCGACACACCTACGAGCAGTACTTC
TRBV9	TRBD1	TRBJ2-2	NA	CASSVQGQANTGELFF	TGTGCCAGCAGCGTCCAGGGACAGGCGAACACCGGGGAGCTGTTTTTT
TRBV30	TRBD2	TRBJ2-5	NA	CAWSLAGGPRETQYF	TGTGCCTGGAGTCTCGCGGGGGGGCCTAGAGAGACCCAGTACTTC
TRBV7-8	TRBD1	TRBJ1-4	NA	CASSSTPQGNEKLFF	TGTGCCAGCAGCTCGACCCCACAGGGGAATGAAAAACTGTTTTTT
TRBV12-5	TRBD2	TRBJ2-5	NA	CASGRGTSGGAIETQYF	TGTGCTAGTGGCCGGGGGACTAGCGGGGGGGCGATAGAGACCCAGTACTTC
TRBV19	TRBD1	TRBJ2-1	NA	CASSGQGAGNEQFF	TGTGCCAGTAGCGGACAGGGGGCGGGAAATGAGCAGTTCTTC
TRBV20-1	TRBD2	TRBJ2-1	NA	CSAYLAGEQFF	TGCAGTGCTTATCTAGCGGGGGAGCAGTTCTTC
TRBV7-3	TRBD2	TRBJ2-3	few	CASSLKLAGGPTDTDTQYF	TGTGCCAGCAGCTTAAAACTAGCGGGGGGCCCTACCGACACAGATACGCAGTATTTT
TRBV2	NA	TRBJ2-3	NA	CASSLGGSPDTQYF	TGTGCCAGCAGCCTTGGAGGTAGTCCAGATACGCAGTATTTT
TRBV30	NA	TRBJ1-1	NA	CAWSKNTEAFF	TGTGCCTGGAGCAAGAACACTGAAGCTTTCTTT
TRBV28	TRBD1	TRBJ1-6	NA	CAITGTVNSPLHF	TGTGCCATCACCGGGACAGTCAATTCACCCCTCCACTTT
TRBV15	TRBD1	TRBJ1-6	NA	CATSPRQGAWSPLHF	TGTGCCACCAGCCCCCGACAGGGGGCTTGGTCACCCCTCCACTTT